One and the same sample provided the 10 T cell receptor beta chains below, sequenced in a study of T cell clones after liver transplantation. The method was immunoSEQ multiplex PCR; TCRdb's version includes in-frame clones alone and lacks a portion of them. The sample yields more than 95,000 clones, 90% seen once. The material sequenced was CD4+ T cells from blood, taken 12 months after liver transplant. Receptors originate from a human patient who received a liver transplant. Some T cells may be transferred from the graft donor.

The chain links TRBV7-2 to TRBJ2-1, with a tentative D call TRBD1 (5 bases). The CDR3 consists of 13 residues. The V gene lost 4 bases and the J gene lost 4 bases, with 8 bases spanning the gap. Germline CDR1 SGHTA, CDR2 FQGNSA. The CDR3 reads CASSSRQYNEQFF. CDR3 DNA sequence: TGTGCCAGCAGCTCACGACAGTACAATGAGCAGTTCTTC.

In DNA form, the CDR3 reads TGCAGCGTTAACGACAACTCTAAAAACCCATACGAGCAGTACTTC. It specifies CSVNDNSKNPYEQYF. This chain links TRBV29-1 with TRBJ2-7, with D unclear. Looked up from germline, CDR1 is SQVTM and CDR2 is ANQGSEA. Trimming shortened V by 5 bases and J by 4 bases, and 21 bases separated the two germline ends. The length of the CDR3 is 15 residues.

This clone was seen once. The chain links TRBV5-4 to TRBJ1-1; D is possibly TRBD1 (5 bases). The germline V and J ends were trimmed by 2 bases and 1 base, with 9 bases remaining between them. This CDR3 has 14 amino acids. Germline V lookup: CDR1 SGHNT, CDR2 YYREEE (reference sequence). In nucleotides, the CDR3 is TGTGCCAGCAGCTTACCGGGGACGAACACTGAAGCTTTCTTT. Translated: CASSLPGTNTEAFF.

V gene TRBV2 combines with J gene TRBJ1-2; maybe TRBD1 (6 bases). This CDR3 has 14 amino acids. Trimming pared 3 bases from V and 8 bases from J, leaving 16 bases between. From germline, CDR1 is SNHLY and CDR2 FYNNEI. DNA for the CDR3: TGTGCCAGCAGTGACCCGGGGGGCCAGGAGGGCTACACCTTC. This codes for CASSDPGGQEGYTF.

The rearrangement links TRBV7-9 to TRBJ2-5; TRBD1 agrees at 8 bases. CDR3 length equals 18 residues. Per the germline V gene, CDR1 is SEHNR and CDR2 is FQNEAQ (reference sequence). V trimming: 5 bases; J trimming: 2 bases; junction bases outside the gene matches: 16. Here the CDR3 reads CASSANLRTGNLQETQYF. For the CDR3, the DNA is TGTGCCAGCAGCGCCAACCTACGGACAGGGAACCTTCAAGAGACCCAGTACTTC.

The J gene is TRBJ2-7, the V gene TRBV19, with D possibly being TRBD2 (6 bases). The germline V gene has CDR1 LNHDA and CDR2 SQIVND (reference sequence). This CDR3 is 14 amino acids long. The ends were cut back, 2 bases at V and 5 bases at J, with 13 bases in the middle. The CDR3 spells CASSILGGIDEQYF. The CDR3 DNA reads TGTGCCAGTAGTATACTCGGGGGTATCGACGAGCAGTACTTC. The full variable domain, completed using reference TRBV19 and TRBJ2-7, is DGGITQSPKYLFRKEGQNVTLSCEQNLNHDAMYWYRQDPGQGLRLIYYSQIVNDFQKGDIAEGYSVSREKKESFPLTVTSAQKNPTAFYLCASSILGGIDEQYFGPGTRLTVT.

V usage is TRBV11-3 and J usage is TRBJ2-1; D is perhaps TRBD1 (6 bases). Looked up from germline, CDR1 is SGHNT and CDR2 is YENEEA. The CDR3 is made up of 13 amino acids. With 5 bases removed from V and 6 bases from J, the gap between germline ends came to 11 bases. CDR3 nucleotide sequence: TGTGCCAGCAGCAAGGAACAGGGCAATGAGCAGTTCTTC. Amino acids: CASSKEQGNEQFF.

The CDR3 DNA is TGTGCCAGCAGCTTGTTCGGAGCAGATACGCAGTATTTT. Residues: CASSLFGADTQYF. The V and J genes are TRBV11-3 and TRBJ2-3; D unresolved. Per the germline V gene, CDR1 is SGHNT and CDR2 is YENEEA. V lost 3 bases, J lost 4 bases, and 8 bases lay in between. The CDR3 is made up of 13 amino acids.

This sequence joins TRBV27 and TRBJ2-4; 7 nucleotides agree with TRBD2. This CDR3 region has 18 residues. Germline V CDR1 and CDR2: MNHEY, SMNVEV (reference sequence). V lost 2 bases, J lost 3 bases, and 13 bases stayed unmatched. The CDR3, as DNA: TGTGCCAGCAGTTTAGGGAGGGCCGGGACTACTCTCAAAAACATTCAGTACTTC. Translation gives CASSLGRAGTTLKNIQYF.

The chain employs TRBV5-5 and TRBJ1-1; D remains ambiguous. This CDR3 region has 15 residues. Germline V lookup: CDR1 SGHKS, CDR2 YYEKEE (reference sequence). V shed 0 bases and J shed 3 bases, with 12 bases lying between them. The CDR3 sequence is CASSLVWGKDTEAFF. As DNA, the CDR3 is TGTGCCAGCAGCTTGGTATGGGGAAAGGACACTGAAGCTTTCTTT.